The rows below give T cell receptor beta chains drawn from one sample of a study of OX40 agonist ivuxolimab in advanced cancers. The data were produced by immunoSEQ multiplex PCR, yet TCRdb's version contains in-frame clones alone and is incomplete. The sample consists of approximately 46,000 clones, about 87% of them appearing once. This sample comprised CD4+ or CD8+ T cells sorted from blood, obtained in a trial of the OX40 agonist ivuxolimab. The source of these receptors is an adult with an advanced solid tumor such as melanoma, head and neck, liver or kidney cancer. Both conserved end residues are part of each CDR3. The D gene is left open where the match is weak. Some rows mark clone size as missing; the rest say once, few, many or name a class of expanded clone.

D | size | J | V | DNA | CDR3
TRBD2 | once | TRBJ2-7 | TRBV7-9 | TGTGCCAGCAGTCCCGGGACTAGCGGCTACGAGCAGTACTTC | CASSPGTSGYEQYF
TRBD1 | - | TRBJ2-7 | TRBV25-1 | TGTGCCAGCAGTTCGACAGGGGAATCCTACGAGCAGTACTTC | CASSSTGESYEQYF
- | once | TRBJ1-1 | TRBV28 | TGTGCCAGCAGTTTGTGGCAGGGTAGGACTGAAGCTTTCTTT | CASSLWQGRTEAFF
TRBD1 | - | TRBJ1-4 | TRBV9 | TGTGCCAGCAGCGCAAAGGACAGGGTCGGGGAAAAACTGTTTTTT | CASSAKDRVGEKLFF
TRBD2 | - | TRBJ2-3 | TRBV10-2 | TGCGCCAGCCGTGGGACTAGCGGGCGCACAGATACGCAGTATTTT | CASRGTSGRTDTQYF
TRBD1 | - | TRBJ2-7 | TRBV5-1 | TGCGCCAGCAGCTTGGAGGGGGCCGCGTCCTACGAGCAGTACTTC | CASSLEGAASYEQYF
- | - | TRBJ1-1 | TRBV6-5 | TGTGCCAGCAGTTACTCGGTGAACACTGAAGCTTTCTTT | CASSYSVNTEAFF
- | - | TRBJ2-7 | TRBV18 | TGTGCCAGCACCCCTTCCCCAGCGTACTCCTACGAGCAGTACTTC | CASTPSPAYSYEQYF
- | - | TRBJ2-1 | TRBV9 | TGTGCCAGCAGCGTAGCCCCTGGGCGTTCTAGGCCCTACAATGAGCAGTTCTTC | CASSVAPGRSRPYNEQFF
- | - | TRBJ2-5 | TRBV19 | TGTGCCAGTAGGCAGTCCGCGTACCAAGAGACCCAGTACTTC | CASRQSAYQETQYF
TRBD2 | - | TRBJ2-5 | TRBV4-3 | TGCGCCAGCAGCCAAGGACTAGCGGGGGCCCAAGAGACCCAGTACTTC | CASSQGLAGAQETQYF
TRBD2 | - | TRBJ2-7 | TRBV7-2 | TGTGCCAGCAGCTACGGGACTAGCGGAAACGAGCAGTACTTC | CASSYGTSGNEQYF
TRBD1 | - | TRBJ1-5 | TRBV28 | TGTGCCAGCAGTTCCGACAGGGAAGAAGGGCAGCCCCAGCATTTT | CASSSDREEGQPQHF
TRBD2 | - | TRBJ2-1 | TRBV28 | TGTGCCAGCGAAAATTCGGCTAGCGGGTACCACAATGAGCAGTTCTTC | CASENSASGYHNEQFF
- | - | TRBJ2-7 | TRBV5-4 | TGTGCCAGCAGCCCGCCGGGACACCCCCTCGGCTACGAGCAGTACTTC | CASSPPGHPLGYEQYF
TRBD1 | - | TRBJ2-4 | TRBV10-3 | TGTGCCATCAGTGAGACAGGGGGCATCGTAAACATTCAGTACTTC | CAISETGGIVNIQYF
- | - | TRBJ1-2 | TRBV6-5 | TGTGCCAGCAGTTACGGGGGGGGCTATGGCTACACCTTC | CASSYGGGYGYTF
- | - | TRBJ1-2 | TRBV14 | TGTGCCAGCAGCCCCCCCGACAGAGGCTACACCTTC | CASSPPDRGYTF
- | - | TRBJ2-1 | TRBV9 | TGTGCCAGCAGCGCCTCGGACGGTTACGATGAGCAGTTCTTC | CASSASDGYDEQFF
- | - | TRBJ1-2 | TRBV7-9 | TGTGCCAGCAGCTTAGTCCCCTCAGCTAACTATGGCTACACCTTC | CASSLVPSANYGYTF
- | - | TRBJ1-2 | TRBV6-1 | TGTGCCAGCAGTGGCATGTCGGACCCCAAATACGACTATGGCTACACCTTC | CASSGMSDPKYDYGYTF
TRBD2 | - | TRBJ2-1 | TRBV4-1 | TGCGCCAGCAGTCAACTATTTAGCGGGAGAGGGGGTGAGCAGTTCTTC | CASSQLFSGRGGEQFF
TRBD1 | once | TRBJ1-5 | TRBV28 | TGTGCCGTTGTTCAGGGGGATCAGCCCCAGCATTTT | CAVVQGDQPQHF